The entry below describes one T cell receptor (beta chain). Next came a second PCR, run for roughly 7 to 12 cycles, which used a sample-barcoded 5' primer along with a J-beta primer mix. TCRdb re-analysed the 5' RACE reads in MiXCR, keeping a single row per CDR3 protein. The sample lists about 800,000 distinct CDR3 sequences, roughly 46% occurring once. The data stem from a study of blood T cells in healthy people across ages. With 5 bases removed from V and 7 bases from J, the gap between germline ends came to 15 bases. The CDR3 contains 13 residues. Germline assignment: CDR1 PRHDT and CDR2 FYEKMQ (reference sequence).

This receptor was taken from an elderly man in good health. Sequenced: blood. The chain carries TRBV13 and TRBJ2-7; D remains ambiguous. CDR3 amino acids: CASSQTGFREQYF. CDR3 in DNA: TGTGCCAGCAGCCAGACCGGGTTTCGGGAGCAGTACTTC.